This TCR beta chain emerged from a study of response to subunit inactivated influenza vaccine listed by TCRdb under 2018. General notes on the study: The study used deep quantitative T cell receptor repertoire profiling to track responses to a trivalent subunit inactivated influenza vaccine. General conclusions and limits of the study: According to the authors, only a limited number of new T cells may be recruited by each seasonal influenza vaccination.

V is reduced by 0 bases and J by 1 base, leaving a spacing of 15 bases between them. The CDR3 spans 17 residues, from the cysteine through the phenylalanine. CDR3 DNA is the only sequence kept; it has 51 bases, read in frame from the first base. The germline V gene (reference sequence) sets CDR1 to LGHDT and CDR2 to YNNKEL. This clonotype has more than one count but fewer than ten. Its antigen is unknown. Per-nucleotide qualities are absent, and no much larger clonotype sits a single base away. Library creation used RT-PCR. The sequencer was an Illumina HiSeq 2500. Through fastp at Q25 and MiXCR, TCRdb rebuilt clones from the public reads, retaining in-frame beta chains. Here each entry gathers all rows of one CDR3 protein and keeps the most common genes and DNA. The sample has about 540,000 distinct CDR3 sequences on record, approximately 14% of them singletons. In total, the top ten clones hold 11% of the sample.

The clonotype was recovered from a man aged 50 to 60 who received an inactivated influenza vaccine. Donor details come from another sample of the same person, matched by shared clones. Specimen: PBMCs from blood, collected 11 to 12 days after vaccination. The chain is assembled from TRBV3-1 and TRBJ2-5; the D segment could be TRBD2, given 6 matching bases. CDR3 region: CASSQDRPRGPQETQYF. The bases are TGTGCCAGCAGCCAAGATCGTCCGCGGGGCCCCCAAGAGACCCAGTACTTC.